What follows are 27 T cell receptor beta chains derived from one specimen sequenced in a study of blood T cell repertoires in COVID-19. TCRdb's table, derived via immunoSEQ multiplex PCR, lists solely in-frame clones and lacks some. The table shows about 220,000 clones, with 84% occurring only once. The sample consisted of peripheral blood. The receptors were gathered from a man between 25 and 39 years old with active or convalescent COVID-19.

The V gene is TRBV27, the J gene TRBJ1-1; D gene uncertain. The germline V gene encodes CDR1 MNHEY and CDR2 SMNVEV (reference sequence). The CDR3 contains 15 residues. Trimming removed 1 base at V and 1 base at J, with 10 bases between. The CDR3 sequence: CASSLLADWNTEAFF. The CDR3 region has the DNA TGTGCCAGCAGTTTATTGGCGGACTGGAACACTGAAGCTTTCTTT.

The chain carries TRBV24-1 and TRBJ2-1, with 7 bases lining up with TRBD1. V shed 4 bases and J 3 bases; nucleotides not matched to a gene: 5. The CDR3 loop spans 15 amino acids. In germline, CDR1 is KGHDR, CDR2 SFDVKD. For the CDR3, the DNA is TGTGCCACCAGTGAACAGGGGACGGTCTACAATGAGCAGTTCTTC. Protein product: CATSEQGTVYNEQFF.

The V call is TRBV7-8, the J call TRBJ2-7; a weak D match, TRBD1 (6 bases). V lost 4 bases and J lost 4, with 8 bases in between. This CDR3 is built from 12 residues. From germline, CDR1 is SGHVS and CDR2 FQNEAQ. The CDR3 DNA is TGTGCCAGCAGCTGGACAGTATACGAGCAGTACTTC. Its translation is CASSWTVYEQYF.

The rearrangement joins TRBV6-2 or TRBV6-3 to TRBJ2-7; D might be TRBD1 (6 bases). Trimming took 2 bases from V and 1 from J, leaving 12 bases between them. Germline V gene data show CDR1 as MNHEY and CDR2 as SVGEGT. The CDR3 loop spans 15 amino acids. The CDR3, as DNA: TGTGCCAGCAGTTACCCTAGAGGGGGATCCTACGAGCAGTACTTC. This translates into CASSYPRGGSYEQYF.

This clone is medium-sized. The chain couples TRBV3-1 (or the pseudogene TRBV3-2) to TRBJ2-7; a weak D match, TRBD2 (6 bases). The germline V gene encodes CDR1 LGHDT and CDR2 YNNKEL (reference sequence). V was shortened by 4 bases and J by 3 bases, with 19 bases between the two germline ends. The CDR3 extends over 16 amino acids. DNA of the CDR3: TGTGCCAGCAGCCCACCGCGGGGCCGAGCAAACTACGAGCAGTACTTC. Its protein product is CASSPPRGRANYEQYF.

The chain uses TRBV7-2 and TRBJ1-1; D may be TRBD1 (5 bases). The CDR3 spans 14 residues. The germline V gene has CDR1 SGHTA and CDR2 FQGNSA. The V end was cut by 3 bases, the J end by 1 base, with 9 bases between. CDR3 nucleotides: TGTGCCAGCAGCTTGCAGGGAGGGAACACTGAAGCTTTCTTT. Translated: CASSLQGGNTEAFF.

This chain joins TRBV10-3 and TRBJ1-2, with a tentative D call TRBD1 (6 bases). The CDR3 totals 14 residues. CDR1 is ENHRY and CDR2 is SYGVKD in the germline V gene. V lost 8 bases and J 6 bases, leaving 19 bases between the germline ends. The DNA of the CDR3 is TGTGCCATCGGAGCTCCCCAGGGGATGGATGGCTACACCTTC. Its translation is CAIGAPQGMDGYTF.

This clone was recorded once. This CDR3 reads CASSPGTLDQPQHF. The DNA of the CDR3 is TGTGCCAGCTCACCCGGGACACTGGATCAGCCCCAGCATTTT. The J gene is TRBJ1-5, the V gene TRBV18; possible D gene TRBD1, 6 bases. The CDR3 spans 14 residues. V gave up 3 bases and J gave up 5 bases, with 11 bases separating them. Germline CDR1 is KGHSH and CDR2 is LQKENI.

This rearrangement joins TRBV3-1 (or the pseudogene TRBV3-2) to TRBJ2-1; no clear D. The V gene lost 4 bases and the J gene lost 7 bases, with 5 bases spanning the gap. The CDR3 is made up of 11 amino acids. CDR1 is LGHDT, CDR2 YNNKEL, per germline (reference sequence). The CDR3 sequence is CASSRLNEQFF. As DNA, the CDR3 is TGTGCCAGCAGCCGACTGAATGAGCAGTTCTTC.

V gene TRBV2 combines with J gene TRBJ2-2, with 9 bases matching TRBD2. V shed 5 bases, J shed 7 bases, and the junction held 5 bases outside the gene matches. Germline V gene sequence: CDR1 SNHLY, CDR2 FYNNEI. This CDR3 contains 14 residues. CDR3 coding DNA: TGTGCCAGCAGTTCTAGCGGGACGAGCGGGGAGCTGTTTTTT. Protein: CASSSSGTSGELFF.

The chain couples TRBV6-5 to TRBJ1-4; 8 bases fit TRBD1. The CDR3 is made up of 14 amino acids. V lost 6 bases, J lost 7 bases, and 7 bases stayed unmatched. CDR1 and CDR2 (germline): MNHEY, SVGAGI. The CDR3 is CASRLQGVAEKLFF. The CDR3 DNA reads as TGTGCCAGCAGGCTACAGGGGGTGGCTGAAAAACTGTTTTTT.

The rearrangement uses TRBV7-8 and TRBJ1-6, with D unclear. The CDR3 runs to 16 residues. CDR1 SGHVS and CDR2 FQNEAQ come from the germline V gene. Trimming cost V 5 bases and J 0 bases, with 11 bases left between them. Here the CDR3 DNA reads TGTGCCAGCAGCCCGCGTGGGCACTCCTATAATTCACCCCTCCACTTT. Its translation is CASSPRGHSYNSPLHF.

V is TRBV7-2 and J is TRBJ2-7; TRBD2 matches at 10 bases. This CDR3 has 18 amino acids. Germline trimming cut 5 bases from V and 2 bases from J; bases unmatched to any gene: 15. Germline V gene sequence: CDR1 SGHTA, CDR2 FQGNSA. DNA of the CDR3: TGTGCCAGCAGCGCACCTAGCGGGAGTGTGCGATACCCCTACGAGCAGTACTTC. Translated: CASSAPSGSVRYPYEQYF.

The chain carries TRBV7-2 and TRBJ2-7, with D unresolved. CDR1 SGHTA and CDR2 FQGNSA come from the germline V gene. The germline V and J ends were trimmed by 2 bases and 4 bases, with 12 bases remaining between them. The length of the CDR3 is 14 residues. In DNA, the CDR3 is TGTGCCAGCAGCTTAAGTCCAGTTAATTACGAGCAGTACTTC. Amino acids: CASSLSPVNYEQYF. The full variable domain, with the rest looked up from reference TRBV7-2 and TRBJ2-7, is GAGVSQSPSNKVTEKGKDVELRCDPISGHTALYWYRQSLGQGLEFLIYFQGNSAPDKSGLPSDRFSAERTGGSVSTLTIQRTQQEDSAVYLCASSLSPVNYEQYFGPGTRLTVT.

The rearrangement links TRBV11-2 to TRBJ1-6, with D possibly TRBD1 on 5 matching bases. Trimming cost V 5 bases and J 7 bases, with 9 bases left between them. CDR3 length equals 13 residues. Germline CDR1 and CDR2: SGHAT and FQNNGV. CDR3 in amino acids: CASSPGLNSPLHF. The CDR3 DNA reads TGTGCCAGCAGCCCGGGACTGAATTCACCCCTCCACTTT.

This chain uses TRBV4-1 with TRBJ1-2; 9 positions agree with TRBD1. The CDR3 has 15 residues. With 4 bases clipped from V and 3 bases from J, the junction kept 6 bases outside the gene matches. Germline V CDR1 and CDR2: MGHRA, YSYEKL. CDR3 sequence: CASSRSGQGDYGYTF. The CDR3 nucleotides read TGCGCCAGCAGCCGATCGGGACAGGGTGACTATGGCTACACCTTC.

V gene TRBV30 combines with J gene TRBJ1-3; D unresolved. V was shortened by 2 bases and J by 0 bases, with 8 bases between the two germline ends. The CDR3 covers 14 residues. The germline V gene has CDR1 GTSNPN and CDR2 SVGIG (reference sequence). The CDR3 loop reads CAWSMGSSGNTIYF. CDR3 in DNA: TGTGCCTGGAGTATGGGGAGCTCTGGAAACACCATATATTTT.

The chain is built from TRBV10-3 and TRBJ2-5; TRBD1 agrees at 8 bases. This CDR3 has 15 residues. With V trimmed by 3 bases and J by 1 base, 4 bases remained unmatched. The germline V gene has CDR1 ENHRY and CDR2 SYGVKD. The CDR3 loop reads CAISEGQGGQETQYF. CDR3 coding DNA: TGTGCCATCAGTGAAGGACAGGGCGGCCAAGAGACCCAGTACTTC.

The genes are TRBV15 and TRBJ2-3; 7 bases align to TRBD2. The CDR3 extends over 14 amino acids. The J segment lost 3 bases and the V segment lost 6 bases, leaving 6 bases of the junction unmatched. Looked up from germline, CDR1 is LNHNV and CDR2 is YYDKDF (reference sequence). The CDR3 reads CATRGGVSTDTQYF. For the CDR3, the DNA is TGTGCCACCAGGGGGGGGGTTTCGACAGATACGCAGTATTTT.

V gene TRBV6-4 combines with J gene TRBJ2-1; 8 bases align to TRBD2. The CDR3 runs 15 residues. V lost 2 bases to trimming and J lost 5 bases; unmatched junction nucleotides: 5. Germline V gene data show CDR1 as MRHNA and CDR2 as SNTAGT. This CDR3 reads CASSDPRGGHNEQFF. In DNA form, the CDR3 reads TGTGCCAGCAGTGACCCCCGGGGGGGACACAATGAGCAGTTCTTC.

This chain links TRBV4-1 with TRBJ1-3; TRBD1 aligns across 7 bases. Looked up from germline, CDR1 is MGHRA and CDR2 is YSYEKL. V gave up 2 bases and J gave up 8 bases; unmatched junction bases: 3. This CDR3 region has 13 residues. The CDR3 protein is CASSQTGDYTIYF. The CDR3 coding sequence is TGCGCCAGCAGCCAAACAGGGGACTACACCATATATTTT.

This sequence joins TRBV19 and TRBJ1-5, with 11 bases that match TRBD1. The CDR3 length is 14 residues. Germline CDR1 is LNHDA and CDR2 is SQIVND (reference sequence). The ends lost 8 bases at V and 2 bases at J; junction bases unmatched: 2. Written as DNA, the CDR3 is TGTGCCAGTCCGGGACAGGGGGGCAATCAGCCCCAGCATTTT. Its protein is CASPGQGGNQPQHF.

This clone was found a few times. V gene TRBV23-1 combines with J gene TRBJ2-7, with a possible D match to TRBD2 (6 bases). TRBV23-1 is an open reading frame whose function is uncertain. Trimming removed 0 bases from V and 5 bases from J, with 17 bases in between. The CDR3 is 16 amino acids. DNA of the CDR3: TGCGCCAGCAGTCAATCGGCTGTAGCGGCTAGGAACGAGCAGTACTTC. Translation: CASSQSAVAARNEQYF.

The V and J genes are TRBV28 and TRBJ2-6, with TRBD1 as a possible D gene (5 bases). Trimming removed 3 bases from V and 0 bases from J, with 21 bases in between. The CDR3 consists of 20 residues. CDR1 and CDR2 (germline): MDHEN, SYDVKM. The CDR3 loop is CASSFVLGTGISSGANVLTF. The CDR3 DNA sequence: TGTGCCAGCAGTTTTGTTCTAGGTACAGGTATCTCCTCTGGGGCCAACGTCCTGACTTTC.

This clone turned up a few times. The chain employs TRBV5-6 and TRBJ1-5; D remains ambiguous. Trimming took 2 bases from V and 0 from J, leaving 6 bases between them. There are 14 residues in the CDR3. Germline CDR1 SGHDT, CDR2 YYEEEE. The CDR3 sequence: CASSLGLSNQPQHF. The CDR3 bases are TGTGCCAGCAGCTTAGGACTTAGCAATCAGCCCCAGCATTTT.

The chain recombines TRBV2 with TRBJ2-7, with D possibly TRBD2 on 5 matching bases. This CDR3 has 15 amino acids. V was clipped by 6 bases and J by 2 bases, with 17 bases between them. Germline V gene data show CDR1 as SNHLY and CDR2 as FYNNEI. CDR3 in amino acids: CASSAEKRLTYEQYF. The CDR3 DNA follows: TGTGCCAGCAGCGCGGAAAAGCGGTTAACCTACGAGCAGTACTTC.

V and J are TRBV28 and TRBJ2-7; D perhaps matches TRBD2 (7 bases). Germline loops: CDR1 MDHEN, CDR2 SYDVKM. V lost 3 bases, J lost 5 bases, and 17 bases lay in between. The CDR3 is 15 residues long. CDR3 in DNA: TGTGCCAGCAGTTTGGGTGGGGGGGCGCCAAACGAGCAGTACTTC. Its protein is CASSLGGGAPNEQYF.